Below are 29 T cell receptor beta chains sequenced from a single sample in a study of blood T cell repertoires in COVID-19. Only in-frame clones appear in the TCRdb table, and some are missing; sequencing was by immunoSEQ multiplex PCR. This table holds roughly 87,000 clones, 70% to 90% found once. The sequencing input was peripheral blood. All receptors come from a man between 35 and 55 years old with acute or convalescent COVID-19.

V gene TRBV6-2 or TRBV6-3 combines with J gene TRBJ2-3; D is undetermined. The CDR3 has 15 residues. Germline CDR1 is MNHEY and CDR2 is SVGEGT. The V gene lost 2 bases and the J gene lost 3 bases, with 12 bases spanning the gap. CDR3 nucleotide sequence: TGTGCCAGCAGTTACGGGCAGGTAAATACAGATACGCAGTATTTT. Translating it yields CASSYGQVNTDTQYF.

DNA for the CDR3: TGTGCCAGCAGCCAAGTTTCAGGGATAAATGAGCAGTTCTTC. Amino acid sequence: CASSQVSGINEQFF. The chain is built from TRBV3-1 (or the pseudogene TRBV3-2) and TRBJ2-1; D perhaps matches TRBD1 (5 bases). This CDR3 region has 14 residues. The V and J ends lost 1 base and 7 bases respectively, with 11 bases between them. Germline CDR1 is LGHDT and CDR2 is YNNKEL (reference sequence).

V gene TRBV5-6 combines with J gene TRBJ2-7, with 9 bases identical to TRBD1. The ends lost 1 base at V and 4 bases at J; junction bases unmatched: 3. Germline CDR1 SGHDT, CDR2 YYEEEE. CDR3 length: 14 residues. The chain's CDR3 is CASSLWDRVYEQYF. DNA of the CDR3: TGTGCCAGCAGCTTGTGGGACAGGGTTTACGAGCAGTACTTC.

This chain links TRBV12-3 or TRBV12-4 with TRBJ1-6; possibly TRBD1 for D (6 bases). CDR3 length: 12 residues. Trimming pared 5 bases from V and 12 bases from J, leaving 11 bases between. The DNA of the CDR3 is TGTGCCAGCAGTCGCGGGGGCAGACCCCTCCACTTT. Translating gives CASSRGGRPLHF.

J is TRBJ1-1 and V is TRBV7-9, with D uncertain. The V gene lost 3 bases and the J gene lost 8 bases, with 13 bases spanning the gap. The CDR3 length is 13 residues. Germline CDR1 is SEHNR and CDR2 is FQNEAQ (reference sequence). This chain's CDR3 is CASSFTGGEEAFF. In nucleotides, the CDR3 is TGTGCCAGCAGCTTTACGGGAGGTGAGGAAGCTTTCTTT.

This rearrangement joins TRBV7-7 to TRBJ2-5, with 9 bases identical to TRBD2. Germline values: CDR1 SSHAT, CDR2 FNYEAQ (reference sequence). The CDR3 spans 17 residues. Trimming at V came to 2 bases and at J to 2 bases, leaving 9 bases not matched to a gene. CDR3 DNA: TGTGCCAGCAGCTTAAGCGGCGGGAGGGCGCAACAAGAGACCCAGTACTTC. Protein: CASSLSGGRAQQETQYF.

The CDR3 region is CASNPVFQETQYF. CDR3 nucleotides: TGTGCCAGCAACCCAGTATTCCAAGAGACCCAGTACTTC. The chain couples TRBV2 to TRBJ2-5; D remains ambiguous. Trimming shortened V by 7 bases and J by 1 base, and 10 bases separated the two germline ends. Germline CDR1 SNHLY, CDR2 FYNNEI. The CDR3 loop spans 13 amino acids.

The chain has TRBV7-9 and TRBJ1-1; unclear D gene. The CDR3 consists of 16 residues. In germline, CDR1 is SEHNR, CDR2 FQNEAQ (reference sequence). Trimming removed 5 bases from V and 4 bases from J, with 20 bases in between. DNA of the CDR3: TGTGCCAGCAGCCCCCTTAGGACCGGGGTGGGCACTGAAGCTTTCTTT. Its protein is CASSPLRTGVGTEAFF.

The chain joins TRBV5-1 to TRBJ2-3, with 7 bases lining up with TRBD1. The CDR3 totals 14 residues. Germline loops: CDR1 SGHRS, CDR2 YFSETQ. The J segment lost 1 base and the V segment lost 4 bases, leaving 3 bases of the junction unmatched. The CDR3 DNA sequence: TGCGCCAGCAGCCCCGGGACAGGCACAGATACGCAGTATTTT. Translated, it gives CASSPGTGTDTQYF.

This chain uses TRBV15 with TRBJ2-3; no clear D. This CDR3 is 15 amino acids long. Germline values: CDR1 LNHNV, CDR2 YYDKDF (reference sequence). The V and J ends lost 5 bases and 1 base respectively, with 13 bases between them. The CDR3 region has the DNA TGTGCCACCAGCTCTCTGATGGGCGGCACAGATACGCAGTATTTT. Translation: CATSSLMGGTDTQYF.

This clone has a handful of counts. The chain combines TRBV7-2 with TRBJ2-1, with 8 bases fitting TRBD2. Per the germline V gene, CDR1 is SGHTA and CDR2 is FQGNSA. This CDR3 spans 15 amino acids. With V trimmed by 4 bases and J by 6 bases, 8 bases remained unmatched. The CDR3 sequence is CASSSTWTSTNEQFF. Written as DNA, the CDR3 is TGTGCCAGCAGCTCGACGTGGACTAGCACCAATGAGCAGTTCTTC.

The genes are TRBV12-2 and TRBJ2-7; TRBD2, the table's D call, lacks a check against the DNA. TRBV12-2 is a pseudogene locus. The CDR3 loop spans 14 amino acids. CDR3 nucleotide sequence: TGTGCAAGTCGCTCCCCCGGGACTATCCTCGAGCAGTACTTC. Translating it yields CASRSPGTILEQYF.

J is TRBJ1-1 and V is TRBV19, with D tentatively TRBD1 (5 bases). Germline V gene sequence: CDR1 LNHDA, CDR2 SQIVND (reference sequence). Trimming left V 6 bases short and J 3 bases short, with 17 bases between. The CDR3 is 15 amino acids. The CDR3 DNA sequence: TGTGCCAGTAGCCCCGGGACTGTAGGGGACACTGAAGCTTTCTTT. The encoded protein is CASSPGTVGDTEAFF.

This sequence joins TRBV27 and TRBJ2-1; D may be TRBD2 (5 bases). Germline loops: CDR1 MNHEY, CDR2 SMNVEV (reference sequence). There are 15 residues in the CDR3. Trimming left V 6 bases short and J 0 bases short, with 12 bases between. In nucleotides, the CDR3 is TGTGCCAGCAGGCCACTAGAGTTCTCCTACAATGAGCAGTTCTTC. Its translation: CASRPLEFSYNEQFF.

This clone was seen only a few times. J is TRBJ2-7 and V is TRBV5-5; TRBD2 matches at 7 bases. From germline, CDR1 is SGHKS and CDR2 YYEKEE (reference sequence). V lost 3 bases, J lost 1 base, and 4 bases stayed unmatched. There are 14 residues in the CDR3. In nucleotides, the CDR3 is TGTGCCAGCAGCTCACCGGGACTATCCTACGAGCAGTACTTC. Its translation is CASSSPGLSYEQYF.

The chain combines TRBV6-1 with TRBJ2-7; perhaps TRBD2 as D (6 bases). Germline V CDR1 and CDR2: MNHNS, SASEGT. The CDR3 totals 16 residues. Trimming took 2 bases from V and 1 from J, leaving 15 bases between them. The DNA of the CDR3 is TGTGCCAGCAGTGAACGGGCGGGAAGAATGTCCTACGAGCAGTACTTC. Translated: CASSERAGRMSYEQYF.

The chain combines TRBV19 with TRBJ2-3; D is unresolved. Deletions cut 3 bases from V and 6 bases from J, with 16 bases between. Germline lookup yields CDR1 LNHDA and CDR2 SQIVND (reference sequence). The CDR3 has 15 residues. In DNA, the CDR3 is TGTGCCAGTAGTATGAACCAGGTTCAGCTTGATACGCAGTATTTT. Its translation is CASSMNQVQLDTQYF.

The chain couples TRBV5-1 to TRBJ1-4; D is ambiguous. V dropped 0 bases and J dropped 7 bases, with 7 bases sitting between them. Germline V CDR1 and CDR2: SGHRS, YFSETQ. This CDR3 comprises 13 residues. This CDR3 reads CASSLARGEKLFF. The CDR3 DNA is TGCGCCAGCAGCTTGGCCAGAGGTGAAAAACTGTTTTTT.

The rearrangement joins TRBV25-1 to TRBJ1-6; the match to TRBD1 covers 7 bases. Trimming removed 4 bases from V and 9 bases from J; junction bases left unmatched: 6. Germline V gene sequence: CDR1 MGHDK, CDR2 SYGVNS. This CDR3 is 14 amino acids long. This CDR3 reads CASSARQGGSPLHF. DNA of the CDR3: TGTGCCAGCAGTGCACGGCAGGGGGGTTCACCCCTCCACTTT. Using reference TRBV25-1 and TRBJ1-6 for the parts outside the CDR3, the full variable domain is EADIYQTPRYLVIGTGKKITLECSQTMGHDKMYWYQQDPGMELHLIHYSYGVNSTEKGDLSSESTVSRIRTEHFPLTLESARPSHTSQYLCASSARQGGSPLHFGNGTRLTVT.

This clone was counted ten times or more. V is TRBV5-6 and J is TRBJ2-1; 14 nucleotides line up with TRBD2. The CDR3 extends over 19 amino acids. With 4 bases clipped from V and 7 bases from J, the junction kept 16 bases outside the gene matches. Germline V lookup: CDR1 SGHDT, CDR2 YYEEEE. The CDR3 region is CASSPSISGTSGRRNEQFF. CDR3 DNA sequence: TGTGCCAGCAGCCCATCGATATCCGGGACTAGCGGGAGAAGGAATGAGCAGTTCTTC.

This chain links TRBV30 with TRBJ1-1; no firm D call. Germline lookup yields CDR1 GTSNPN and CDR2 SVGIG (reference sequence). Trimming cost V 0 bases and J 10 bases, with 15 bases left between them. The CDR3 is 13 amino acids. The DNA of the CDR3 is TGTGCCTGGAGTGTACAGCTACTAGGAGTAGCTTTCTTT. Protein: CAWSVQLLGVAFF.

The V gene is TRBV6-5, the J gene TRBJ1-4, with D uncertain. Germline V gene sequence: CDR1 MNHEY, CDR2 SVGAGI. V dropped 6 bases and J dropped 0 bases, with 8 bases sitting between them. This CDR3 is built from 14 residues. This CDR3 reads CASSLTTTNEKLFF. In nucleotides, the CDR3 is TGTGCCAGCAGCCTAACTACAACTAATGAAAAACTGTTTTTT.

The rearrangement joins TRBV5-5 to TRBJ2-3; 10 nucleotides line up with TRBD1. The junction had 8 bases not matched to a gene; V was cut back by 0 bases and J by 1 base. CDR1 and CDR2 (germline): SGHKS, YYEKEE (reference sequence). CDR3 length: 18 residues. The CDR3 spells CASSLVGDRGRRTDTQYF. CDR3 in DNA: TGTGCCAGCAGCTTGGTCGGGGACAGGGGCCGTCGCACAGATACGCAGTATTTT.

This chain uses TRBV7-2 with TRBJ2-1; 11 bases fit TRBD2. After removal of 0 bases from V and 7 bases from J, the junction contained 2 bases not matched to a gene. Germline CDR1 and CDR2: SGHTA and FQGNSA. The CDR3 is 15 residues long. In nucleotides, the CDR3 is TGTGCCAGCAGCTTAGCTAGCGGGAGGGCGAATGAGCAGTTCTTC. Amino acid sequence: CASSLASGRANEQFF.

The rearrangement joins TRBV3-1 (or the pseudogene TRBV3-2) to TRBJ1-1; no reliable D call. Germline assignment: CDR1 LGHDT and CDR2 YNNKEL (reference sequence). This CDR3 has 14 residues. V lost 0 bases and J 3 bases, leaving 8 bases between the germline ends. CDR3 sequence reads: CASSQELGDTEAFF. CDR3 bases: TGTGCCAGCAGCCAAGAACTGGGAGACACTGAAGCTTTCTTT.

The chain uses TRBV12-5 and TRBJ2-3; 10 bases match TRBD1. Germline V gives CDR1 LGHNT, CDR2 FRNRAP. This CDR3 has 15 amino acids. V lost 6 bases, J lost 1 base, and 4 bases stayed unmatched. The CDR3 here is CASGLGTGGTDTQYF. The DNA of the CDR3 is TGTGCTAGTGGCCTGGGGACAGGGGGCACAGATACGCAGTATTTT.

This clone was picked up one time. This chain links TRBV24-1 with TRBJ2-7; D is unresolved. Deletions cut 7 bases from V and 0 bases from J, with 12 bases between. CDR3 length equals 14 residues. Per the germline V gene, CDR1 is KGHDR and CDR2 is SFDVKD. Here the CDR3 reads CATSHPGLSYEQYF. The CDR3, as DNA: TGTGCCACCAGCCACCCAGGCCTCTCCTACGAGCAGTACTTC.

The V gene is TRBV12-5, the J gene TRBJ1-2; D call uncertain. The V and J ends lost 1 base and 4 bases respectively, with 7 bases between them. Germline V gene sequence: CDR1 LGHNT, CDR2 FRNRAP. The CDR3 covers 13 residues. The CDR3 DNA reads TGTGCTAGTGGTTTGGACAGAACCTATGGCTACACCTTC. It translates to CASGLDRTYGYTF. Together with reference TRBV12-5 and TRBJ1-2, the CDR3 gives the full variable domain: DARVTQTPRHKVTEMGQEVTMRCQPILGHNTVFWYRQTMMQGLELLAYFRNRAPLDDSGMPKDRFSAEMPDATLATLKIQPSEPRDSAVYFCASGLDRTYGYTFGSGTRLTVV.

V usage is TRBV11-2 and J usage is TRBJ2-1, with 7 bases matching TRBD2. The CDR3 is 15 residues long. The junction had 11 bases not matched to a gene; V was cut back by 5 bases and J by 7 bases. Germline V lookup: CDR1 SGHAT, CDR2 FQNNGV. This CDR3 is CASSIRGDPTNEQFF. The CDR3 DNA reads as TGTGCCAGCAGCATACGGGGGGACCCCACTAATGAGCAGTTCTTC.